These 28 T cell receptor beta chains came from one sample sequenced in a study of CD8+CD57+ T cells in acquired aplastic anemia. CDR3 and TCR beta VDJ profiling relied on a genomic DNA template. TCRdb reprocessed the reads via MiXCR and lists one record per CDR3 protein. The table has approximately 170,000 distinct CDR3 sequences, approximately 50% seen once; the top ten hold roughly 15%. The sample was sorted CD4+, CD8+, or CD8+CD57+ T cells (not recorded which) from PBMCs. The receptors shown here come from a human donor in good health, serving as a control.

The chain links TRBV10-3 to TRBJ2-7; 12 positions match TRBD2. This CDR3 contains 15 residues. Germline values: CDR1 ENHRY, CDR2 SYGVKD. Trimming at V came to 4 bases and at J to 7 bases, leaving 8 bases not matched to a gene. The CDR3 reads CAISAASGGVGEQYF. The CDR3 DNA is TGTGCCATCAGTGCCGCTAGCGGGGGGGTCGGGGAGCAGTACTTC.

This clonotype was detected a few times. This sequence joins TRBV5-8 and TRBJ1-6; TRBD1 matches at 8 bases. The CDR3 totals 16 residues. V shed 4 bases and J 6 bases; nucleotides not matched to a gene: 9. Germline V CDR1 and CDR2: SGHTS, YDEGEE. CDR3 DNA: TGTGCCAGCAGCCTATCTGGACAGGGAAGTAATTCACCCCTCCACTTT. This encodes CASSLSGQGSNSPLHF.

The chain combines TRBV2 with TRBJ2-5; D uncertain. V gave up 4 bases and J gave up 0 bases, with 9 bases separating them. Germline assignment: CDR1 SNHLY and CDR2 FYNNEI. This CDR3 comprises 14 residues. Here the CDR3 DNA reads TGTGCCAGCAGTGGAGTCTTCTACCAAGAGACCCAGTACTTC. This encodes CASSGVFYQETQYF.

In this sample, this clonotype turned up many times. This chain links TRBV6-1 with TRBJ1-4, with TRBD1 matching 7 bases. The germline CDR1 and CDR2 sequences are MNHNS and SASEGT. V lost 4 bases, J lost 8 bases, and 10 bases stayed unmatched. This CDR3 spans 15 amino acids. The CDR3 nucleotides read TGTGCCAGCAGTGTCATGGGACAGTCCATAGAAAAACTGTTTTTT. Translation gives CASSVMGQSIEKLFF.

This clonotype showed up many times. CDR3 coding DNA: TGCGCCAGCAGCCAAGAGGGGAGCGTATCAACTAATGAAAAACTGTTTTTT. The encoded protein is CASSQEGSVSTNEKLFF. This chain joins TRBV4-1 and TRBJ1-4; D is undetermined. The CDR3 length is 17 residues. In germline, CDR1 is MGHRA, CDR2 YSYEKL. V shed 0 bases and J shed 0 bases, with 11 bases lying between them.

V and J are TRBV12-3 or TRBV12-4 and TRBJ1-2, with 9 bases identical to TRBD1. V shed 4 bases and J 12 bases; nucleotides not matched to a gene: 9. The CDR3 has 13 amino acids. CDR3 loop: CASSSRTGVGNTF. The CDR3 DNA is TGTGCCAGCAGTTCTAGGACAGGGGTTGGAAACACCTTC.

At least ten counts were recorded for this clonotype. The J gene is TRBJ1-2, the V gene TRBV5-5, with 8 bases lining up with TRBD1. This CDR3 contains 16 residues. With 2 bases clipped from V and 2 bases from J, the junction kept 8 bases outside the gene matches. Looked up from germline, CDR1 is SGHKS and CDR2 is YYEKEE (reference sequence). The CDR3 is CASSFGGTGGNYGYTF. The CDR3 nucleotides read TGTGCCAGCAGCTTTGGAGGGACAGGAGGAAACTATGGCTACACCTTC.

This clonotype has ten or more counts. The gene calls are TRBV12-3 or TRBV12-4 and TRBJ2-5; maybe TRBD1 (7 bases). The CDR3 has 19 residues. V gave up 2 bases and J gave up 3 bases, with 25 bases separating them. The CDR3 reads CASSLLEGFGQEEKETQYF. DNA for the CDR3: TGTGCCAGCAGTTTATTGGAGGGCTTCGGACAGGAAGAAAAAGAGACCCAGTACTTC.

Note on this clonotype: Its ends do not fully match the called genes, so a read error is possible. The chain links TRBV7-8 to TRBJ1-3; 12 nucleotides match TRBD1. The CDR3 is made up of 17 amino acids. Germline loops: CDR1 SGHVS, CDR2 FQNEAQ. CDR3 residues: CASSQWDRGRSENTICF. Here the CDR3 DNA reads TGCGCCAGCAGCCAATGGGACAGGGGGCGGTCTGAAAACACCATATGTTTT.

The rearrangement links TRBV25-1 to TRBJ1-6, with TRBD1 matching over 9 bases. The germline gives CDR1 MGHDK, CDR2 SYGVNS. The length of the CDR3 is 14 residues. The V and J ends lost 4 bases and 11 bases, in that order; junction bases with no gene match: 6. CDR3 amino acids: CASSAGTGMTPLHF. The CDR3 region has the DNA TGTGCCAGCAGTGCCGGGACAGGGATGACACCCCTCCACTTT.

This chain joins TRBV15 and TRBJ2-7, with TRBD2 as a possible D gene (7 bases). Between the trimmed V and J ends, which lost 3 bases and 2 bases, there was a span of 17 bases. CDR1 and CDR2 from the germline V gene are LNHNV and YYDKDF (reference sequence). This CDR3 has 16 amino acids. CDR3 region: CATSSALGEGAYEQYF. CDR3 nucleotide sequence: TGTGCCACCAGCAGTGCCCTAGGGGAGGGGGCCTACGAGCAGTACTTC.

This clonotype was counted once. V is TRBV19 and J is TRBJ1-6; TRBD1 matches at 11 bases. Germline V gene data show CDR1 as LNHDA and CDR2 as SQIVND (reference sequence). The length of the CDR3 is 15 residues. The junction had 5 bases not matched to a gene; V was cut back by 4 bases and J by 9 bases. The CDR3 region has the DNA TGTGCCAGTAGTACATCCGGGACAGGGGGTTCACCCCTCCACTTT. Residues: CASSTSGTGGSPLHF.

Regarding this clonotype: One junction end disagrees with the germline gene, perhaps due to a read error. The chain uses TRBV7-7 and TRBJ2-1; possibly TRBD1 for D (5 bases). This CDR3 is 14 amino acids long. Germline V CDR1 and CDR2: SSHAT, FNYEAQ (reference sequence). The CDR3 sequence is CASSSGPDSNEQFF. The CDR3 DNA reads TGTGCTAGCAGCTCCGGGCCCGACAGCAATGAGCAGTTCTTC.

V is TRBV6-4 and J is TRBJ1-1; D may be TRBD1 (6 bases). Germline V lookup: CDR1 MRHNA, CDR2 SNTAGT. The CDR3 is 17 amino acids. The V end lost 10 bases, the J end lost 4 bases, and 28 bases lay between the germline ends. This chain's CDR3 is CATGGLRRGRGFTEAFF. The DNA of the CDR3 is TGTGCCACCGGGGGGCTAAGGAGGGGCAGGGGTTTCACTGAAGCTTTCTTT.

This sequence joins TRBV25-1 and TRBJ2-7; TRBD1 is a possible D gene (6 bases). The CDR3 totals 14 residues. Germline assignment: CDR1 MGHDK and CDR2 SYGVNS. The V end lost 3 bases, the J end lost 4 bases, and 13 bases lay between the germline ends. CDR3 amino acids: CASSEADRSYEQYF. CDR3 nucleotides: TGTGCCAGCAGTGAGGCTGACAGGTCGTACGAGCAGTACTTC.

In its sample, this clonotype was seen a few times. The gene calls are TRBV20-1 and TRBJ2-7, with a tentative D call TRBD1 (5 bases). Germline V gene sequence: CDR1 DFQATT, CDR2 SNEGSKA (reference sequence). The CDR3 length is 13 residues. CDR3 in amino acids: CSAGDRRDYEQYF. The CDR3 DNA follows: TGCAGCGCTGGAGACAGAAGGGACTACGAGCAGTACTTC.

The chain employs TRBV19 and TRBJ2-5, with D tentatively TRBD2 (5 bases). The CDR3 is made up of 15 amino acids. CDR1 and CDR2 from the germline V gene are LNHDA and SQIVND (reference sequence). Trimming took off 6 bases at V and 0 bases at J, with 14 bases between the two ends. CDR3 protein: CASRRSGSYQETQYF. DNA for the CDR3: TGTGCCAGTAGAAGGAGCGGATCTTACCAAGAGACCCAGTACTTC.

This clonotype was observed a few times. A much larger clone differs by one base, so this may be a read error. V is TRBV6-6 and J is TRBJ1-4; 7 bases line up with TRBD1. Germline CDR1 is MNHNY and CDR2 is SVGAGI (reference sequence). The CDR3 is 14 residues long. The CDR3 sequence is CASSTTGPPEKPFF. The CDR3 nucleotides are TGTGCCAGCAGCACGACAGGGCCCCCAGAAAAACCGTTTTTT.

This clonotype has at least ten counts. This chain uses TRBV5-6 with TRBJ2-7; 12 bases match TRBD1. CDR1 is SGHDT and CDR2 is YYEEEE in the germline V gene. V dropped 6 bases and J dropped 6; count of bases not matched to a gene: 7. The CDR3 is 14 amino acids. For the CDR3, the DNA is TGTGCCAGCACCCGGGACAGGGGGCTGGGCGAGCAGTACTTC. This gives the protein CASTRDRGLGEQYF.

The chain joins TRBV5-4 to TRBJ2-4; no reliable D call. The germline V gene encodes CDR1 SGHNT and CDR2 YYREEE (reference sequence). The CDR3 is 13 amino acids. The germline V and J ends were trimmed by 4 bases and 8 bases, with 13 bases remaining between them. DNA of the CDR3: TGTGCCAGCAGCCTGGGGAAGGTTGACATTCAGTACTTC. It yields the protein CASSLGKVDIQYF.

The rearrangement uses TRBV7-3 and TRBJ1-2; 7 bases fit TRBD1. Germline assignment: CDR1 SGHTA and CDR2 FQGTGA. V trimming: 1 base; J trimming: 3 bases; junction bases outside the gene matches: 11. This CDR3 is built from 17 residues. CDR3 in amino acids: CASSLIEKGAGYYGYTF. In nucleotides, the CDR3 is TGTGCCAGCAGCTTAATCGAGAAGGGGGCCGGATACTATGGCTACACCTTC.

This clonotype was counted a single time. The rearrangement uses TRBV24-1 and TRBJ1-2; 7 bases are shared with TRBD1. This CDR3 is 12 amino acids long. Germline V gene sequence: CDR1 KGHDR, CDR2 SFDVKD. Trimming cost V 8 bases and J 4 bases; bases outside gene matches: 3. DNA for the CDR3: TGTGCCACCAATGGACAGGCCTATGGCTACACCTTC. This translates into CATNGQAYGYTF.

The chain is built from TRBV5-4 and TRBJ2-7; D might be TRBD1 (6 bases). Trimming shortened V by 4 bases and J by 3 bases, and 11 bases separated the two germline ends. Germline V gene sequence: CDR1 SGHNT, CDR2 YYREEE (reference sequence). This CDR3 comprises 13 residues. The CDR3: CASSKKGVYEQYF. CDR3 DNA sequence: TGTGCCAGCAGCAAAAAGGGGGTCTACGAGCAGTACTTC. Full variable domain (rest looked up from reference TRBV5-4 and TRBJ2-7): ETGVTQSPTHLIKTRGQQVTLRCSSQSGHNTVSWYQQALGQGPQFIFQYYREEENGRGNFPPRFSGLQFPNYSSELNVNALELDDSALYLCASSKKGVYEQYFGPGTRLTVT.

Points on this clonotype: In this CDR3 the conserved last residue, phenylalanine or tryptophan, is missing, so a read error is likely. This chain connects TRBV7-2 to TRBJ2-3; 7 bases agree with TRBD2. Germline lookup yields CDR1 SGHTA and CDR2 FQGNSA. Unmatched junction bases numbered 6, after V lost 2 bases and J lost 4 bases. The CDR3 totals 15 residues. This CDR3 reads CASSLMGGVPDTQYL. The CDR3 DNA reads TGTGCCAGCAGCTTAATGGGGGGGGTCCCAGATACGCAGTATCTT.

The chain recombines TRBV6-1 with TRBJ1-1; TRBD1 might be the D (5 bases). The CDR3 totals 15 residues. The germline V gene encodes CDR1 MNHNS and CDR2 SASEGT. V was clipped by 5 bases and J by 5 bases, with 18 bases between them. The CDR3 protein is CASSLSGDLGTEAFF. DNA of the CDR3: TGTGCCAGCAGTTTATCTGGGGACCTAGGAACTGAAGCTTTCTTT.

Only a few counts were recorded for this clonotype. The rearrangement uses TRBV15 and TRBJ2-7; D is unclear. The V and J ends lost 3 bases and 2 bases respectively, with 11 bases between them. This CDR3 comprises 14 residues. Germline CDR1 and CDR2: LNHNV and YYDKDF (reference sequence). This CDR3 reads CATSSDAFTYEQYF. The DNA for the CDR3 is TGTGCCACCAGCAGCGACGCTTTCACCTACGAGCAGTACTTC.

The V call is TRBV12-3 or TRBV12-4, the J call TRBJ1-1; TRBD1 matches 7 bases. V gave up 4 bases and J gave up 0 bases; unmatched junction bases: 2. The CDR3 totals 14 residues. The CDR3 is CASSWDSVNTEAFF. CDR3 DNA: TGTGCCAGCAGTTGGGACAGTGTGAACACTGAAGCTTTCTTT.

CDR3 coding DNA: TGTGCCAGCTCACCACGTACAGCGAACAATGAGCAGTTCTTC. Translation gives CASSPRTANNEQFF. The rearrangement joins TRBV2 to TRBJ2-1, with D uncertain. CDR1 SNHLY and CDR2 FYNNEI come from the germline V gene. Trimming cost V 8 bases and J 5 bases, with 16 bases left between them. The CDR3 spans 14 residues. Full variable domain (missing parts from reference TRBV2 and TRBJ2-1): EPEVTQTPSHQVTQMGQEVILRCVPISNHLYFYWYRQILGQKVEFLVSFYNNEISEKSEIFDDQFSVERPDGSNFTLKIRSTKLEDSAMYFCASSPRTANNEQFFGPGTRLTVL.